This T cell receptor beta chain was retrieved from a study of CD8+CD57+ T cells in acquired aplastic anemia. Study-level background: Quantities of DNA derived from sorted CD4+ and CD8+ cells averaged roughly 3.4 ug. Broader study findings: Overlapping CD8+ CDR3 repertoires of patients and controls contained around 31 shared sequences. The study found no significant CD8+ Simpson's diversity difference between patients and controls.

This clonotype was detected once. As yet, its antigen is unknown. Template material for TCR beta VDJ and CDR3 profiling consisted of genomic DNA. TCRdb independently ran MiXCR on the reads; one entry per CDR3 protein. The sample lists more than 150,000 distinct CDR3 sequences, 48% occurring once. All sequencing subjects had displayed CD8+CD57+ cell expansion on flow cytometry. Blood was sampled before the patients had received any therapy. Germline V lookup: CDR1 SGHDT, CDR2 YYEEEE. The ends lost 0 bases at V and 1 base at J; junction bases unmatched: 5. The CDR3 extends over 18 amino acids. The TCR sequence derives from a human donor with aplastic anemia. Sequenced: sorted CD4+, CD8+, or CD8+CD57+ T cells (not recorded which) from PBMCs. The chain joins TRBV5-6 to TRBJ2-2; TRBD2 matches at 11 bases. In nucleotides, the CDR3 is TGTGCCAGCAGCTTGGCCTGCGGACTAGCGGGGAACACCGGGGAGCTGTTTTTT. It translates to CASSLACGLAGNTGELFF. The full variable domain, completed using reference TRBV5-6 and TRBJ2-2, is DAGVTQSPTHLIKTRGQQVTLRCSPKSGHDTVSWYQQALGQGPQFIFQYYEEEERQRGNFPDRFSGHQFPNYSSELNVNALLLGDSALYLCASSLACGLAGNTGELFFGEGSRLTVL.